Presented here are 15 T cell receptor beta chains from one specimen sequenced in a study of blood T cell repertoires in COVID-19. Assay used: immunoSEQ multiplex PCR; TCRdb lists only in-frame clones, some missing. Among under 250,000 clones listed, about 82% were seen once. The sample consisted of peripheral blood. The receptors shown here come from an elderly woman with COVID-19, enrolled during active disease.

The chain carries TRBV5-4 and TRBJ2-7; 8 bases map to TRBD1. V shed 0 bases, J shed 3 bases, and the junction held 5 bases outside the gene matches. This CDR3 is 15 amino acids long. Germline V CDR1 and CDR2: SGHNT, YYREEE (reference sequence). CDR3 DNA: TGTGCCAGCAGCTTGGGACAGGGGACCATCTACGAGCAGTACTTC. This encodes CASSLGQGTIYEQYF.

This chain links TRBV18 with TRBJ1-2; D gene uncertain. The CDR3 sequence is 15 residues long. The V end lost 2 bases, the J end lost 7 bases, and 17 bases lay between the germline ends. The germline gives CDR1 KGHSH, CDR2 LQKENI. The CDR3 bases are TGTGCCAGCTCACCAAAGCAGACTGTCACTATTGGCTACACCTTC. Its translation is CASSPKQTVTIGYTF.

The chain is built from TRBV9 and TRBJ1-3; TRBD1 aligns across 7 bases. Losses at the gene ends were 3 bases for V and 9 bases for J; bases not matched to a gene: 6. The CDR3 spans 13 residues. CDR1 and CDR2 from the germline V gene are SGDLS and YYNGEE. This CDR3 reads CASSGISGGTIYF. The DNA of the CDR3 is TGTGCCAGCAGCGGAATTTCAGGGGGCACCATATATTTT.

This chain connects TRBV2 to TRBJ2-5, with 7 nucleotides matching TRBD2. The CDR3 length is 15 residues. V trimming: 9 bases; J trimming: 1 base; junction bases outside the gene matches: 11. Germline V gene lookup returns CDR1 SNHLY and CDR2 FYNNEI. The DNA for the CDR3 is TGTGCCAGTCTCATGGGGGGGGGACCCCAAGAGACCCAGTACTTC. Translated: CASLMGGGPQETQYF.

The CDR3 region has the DNA TGCGCCAGCGCCCTAATAGGGACTAGCGGGGGGGCGGGTCGGAATGAGCAGTTCTTC. The encoded protein is CASALIGTSGGAGRNEQFF. The V gene is TRBV5-1, the J gene TRBJ2-1; 16 bases line up with TRBD2. The CDR3 covers 19 residues. Trimming at V came to 7 bases and at J to 7 bases, leaving 17 bases not matched to a gene. Germline V CDR1 and CDR2: SGHRS, YFSETQ.

J is TRBJ2-3 and V is TRBV5-5; D perhaps matches TRBD1 (6 bases). There are 14 residues in the CDR3. The V end lost 0 bases, the J end lost 2 bases, and 7 bases lay between the germline ends. Germline V gives CDR1 SGHKS, CDR2 YYEKEE (reference sequence). The chain's CDR3 is CASSLDRATDTQYF. Written as DNA, the CDR3 is TGTGCCAGCAGCTTGGACAGGGCCACAGATACGCAGTATTTT.

This chain links TRBV19 with TRBJ1-1, with a possible D match to TRBD1 (5 bases). The CDR3 has 15 residues. V was cut by 7 bases and J by 3 bases, with 18 bases left in between. Per germline, CDR1 LNHDA and CDR2 SQIVND (reference sequence). The CDR3 protein is CASNREGLGDTEAFF. CDR3 coding DNA: TGTGCCAGTAATCGGGAGGGACTGGGTGACACTGAAGCTTTCTTT.

The rearrangement uses TRBV27 and TRBJ1-6; weak D call: TRBD1 (5 bases). Trimming removed 1 base from V and 10 bases from J, with 14 bases in between. The CDR3 contains 15 residues. The germline V gene has CDR1 MNHEY and CDR2 SMNVEV (reference sequence). In DNA, the CDR3 is TGTGCCAGCAGTTTATTATTCCCGGGGGGGTCACCCCTCCACTTT. Residues: CASSLLFPGGSPLHF.

This clone appeared many times. V is TRBV23-1 and J is TRBJ1-5, with a possible D match to TRBD1 (5 bases). TRBV23-1 is reported as an ORF; its role is uncertain. The V end lost 7 bases, the J end lost 4 bases, and 11 bases lay between the germline ends. This CDR3 contains 13 residues. The CDR3: CASNKKGNQPQHF. The CDR3 coding sequence is TGCGCCAGCAACAAAAAGGGGAATCAGCCCCAGCATTTT.

The rearrangement uses TRBV25-1 and TRBJ1-3; TRBD1 agrees at 9 bases. CDR1 and CDR2 (germline): MGHDK, SYGVNS. The CDR3 contains 15 residues. Trimming at V came to 6 bases and at J to 3 bases, leaving 6 bases not matched to a gene. The CDR3 DNA sequence: TGTGCCAGCAGCGAACAGGGGGCGGGTGGAAACACCATATATTTT. It is translated as CASSEQGAGGNTIYF.

J is TRBJ1-5 and V is TRBV28; the match to TRBD1 covers 10 bases. The CDR3 is made up of 15 amino acids. The V and J ends lost 7 bases and 2 bases, in that order; junction bases with no gene match: 5. Germline CDR1 MDHEN, CDR2 SYDVKM. Written as DNA, the CDR3 is TGTGCCAGCAAGATGACAGGGGGCGGCAATCAGCCCCAGCATTTT. Translation gives CASKMTGGGNQPQHF.

V usage is TRBV5-4 and J usage is TRBJ2-7; a possible D gene is TRBD2 (6 bases). From germline, CDR1 is SGHNT and CDR2 YYREEE (reference sequence). The CDR3 has 14 residues. With 0 bases removed from V and 3 bases from J, the gap between germline ends came to 10 bases. CDR3 nucleotide sequence: TGTGCCAGCAGCTTGGCTGGGGGAGGCTACGAGCAGTACTTC. It codes for CASSLAGGGYEQYF.

This sequence joins TRBV6-6 and TRBJ2-7; 9 bases agree with TRBD1. The germline CDR1 and CDR2 sequences are MNHNY and SVGAGI (reference sequence). V gave up 2 bases and J gave up 2 bases; unmatched junction bases: 1. The CDR3 is 14 residues long. CDR3 DNA sequence: TGTGCCAGCAGTTACGGGACAGGGACCTACGAGCAGTACGTC. Translating it yields CASSYGTGTYEQYV.

The gene calls are TRBV5-4 and TRBJ1-2; no clear D gene. V was pared by 7 bases and J by 3 bases, with 19 bases between. The CDR3 runs 15 residues. Germline values: CDR1 SGHNT, CDR2 YYREEE (reference sequence). CDR3 nucleotide sequence: TGTGCCAGCTCCTTTTCGGCACAGATTCACTATGGCTACACCTTC. Protein sequence: CASSFSAQIHYGYTF.

This clone was recorded only once. The identical CDR3 is also encoded by other nucleotide sequences in the sample. The V and J genes are TRBV5-1 and TRBJ2-7; 7 bases fit TRBD2. The CDR3 extends over 16 amino acids. Germline CDR1 reads SGHRS; CDR2 reads YFSETQ. The V and J ends lost 2 bases and 0 bases, in that order; junction bases with no gene match: 8. CDR3 DNA sequence: TGCGCCAGCAGCTTAGTGCCGGGCGGGGGCTCCTACGAGCAGTACTTC. Translation: CASSLVPGGGSYEQYF.